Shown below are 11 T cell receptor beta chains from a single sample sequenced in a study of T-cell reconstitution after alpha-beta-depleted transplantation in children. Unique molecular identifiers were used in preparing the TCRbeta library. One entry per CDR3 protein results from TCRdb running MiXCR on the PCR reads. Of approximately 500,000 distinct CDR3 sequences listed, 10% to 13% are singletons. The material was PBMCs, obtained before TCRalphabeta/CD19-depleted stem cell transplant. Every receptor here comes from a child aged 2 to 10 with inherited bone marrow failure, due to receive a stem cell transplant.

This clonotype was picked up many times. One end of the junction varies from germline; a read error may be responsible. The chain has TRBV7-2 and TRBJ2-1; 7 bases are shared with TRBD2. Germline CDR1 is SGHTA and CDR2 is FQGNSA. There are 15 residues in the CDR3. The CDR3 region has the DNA TGTGCCAGCAGCGTAGCCGGGACTAACGACAATGAGCAGTTCTTC. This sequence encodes CASSVAGTNDNEQFF.

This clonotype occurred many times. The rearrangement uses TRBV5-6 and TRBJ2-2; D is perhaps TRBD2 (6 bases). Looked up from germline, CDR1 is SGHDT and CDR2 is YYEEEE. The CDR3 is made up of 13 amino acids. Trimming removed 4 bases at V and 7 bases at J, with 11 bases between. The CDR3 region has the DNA TGTGCCAGCAGCGAGGGGACTTTCGGGGAGCTGTTTTTT. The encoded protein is CASSEGTFGELFF.

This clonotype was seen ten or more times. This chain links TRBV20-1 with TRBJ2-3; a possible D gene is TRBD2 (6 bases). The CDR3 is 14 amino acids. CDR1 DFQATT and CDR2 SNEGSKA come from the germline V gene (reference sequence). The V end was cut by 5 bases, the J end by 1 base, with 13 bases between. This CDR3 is CSALLAHRTDTQYF. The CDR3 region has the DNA TGCAGTGCTCTTCTAGCGCATCGCACAGATACGCAGTATTTT.

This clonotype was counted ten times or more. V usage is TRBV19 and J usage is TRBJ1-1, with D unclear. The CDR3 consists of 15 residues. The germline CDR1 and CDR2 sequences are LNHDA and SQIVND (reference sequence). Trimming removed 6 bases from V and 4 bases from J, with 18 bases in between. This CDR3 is CASSAGGVMGTEAFF. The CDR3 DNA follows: TGTGCCAGTAGCGCCGGCGGGGTAATGGGCACTGAAGCTTTCTTT.

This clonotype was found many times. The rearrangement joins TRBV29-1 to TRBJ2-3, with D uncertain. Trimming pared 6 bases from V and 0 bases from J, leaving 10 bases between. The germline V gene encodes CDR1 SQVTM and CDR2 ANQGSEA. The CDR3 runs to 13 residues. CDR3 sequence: CSVAQASTDTQYF. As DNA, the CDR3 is TGCAGCGTCGCGCAGGCCAGCACAGATACGCAGTATTTT.

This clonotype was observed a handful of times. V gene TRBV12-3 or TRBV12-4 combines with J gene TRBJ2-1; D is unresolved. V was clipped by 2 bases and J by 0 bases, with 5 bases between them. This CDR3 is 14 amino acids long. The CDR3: CASSLRISYNEQFF. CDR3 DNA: TGTGCCAGCAGTTTACGCATCTCCTACAATGAGCAGTTCTTC.

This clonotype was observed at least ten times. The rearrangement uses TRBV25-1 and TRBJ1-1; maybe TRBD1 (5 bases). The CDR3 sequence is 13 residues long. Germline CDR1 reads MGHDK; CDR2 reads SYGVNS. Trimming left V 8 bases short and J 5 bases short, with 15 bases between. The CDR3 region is CASRLQGETEAFF. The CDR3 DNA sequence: TGTGCCAGCCGTTTGCAGGGAGAGACTGAAGCTTTCTTT.

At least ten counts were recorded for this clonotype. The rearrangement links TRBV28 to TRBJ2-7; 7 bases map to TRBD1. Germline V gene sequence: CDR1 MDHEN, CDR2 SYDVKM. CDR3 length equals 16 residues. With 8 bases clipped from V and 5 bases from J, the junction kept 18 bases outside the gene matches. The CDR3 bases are TGTGCCAGCCGACCCTCCCGCGGAACAGGGGTGGACGAGCAGTACTTC. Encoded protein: CASRPSRGTGVDEQYF.

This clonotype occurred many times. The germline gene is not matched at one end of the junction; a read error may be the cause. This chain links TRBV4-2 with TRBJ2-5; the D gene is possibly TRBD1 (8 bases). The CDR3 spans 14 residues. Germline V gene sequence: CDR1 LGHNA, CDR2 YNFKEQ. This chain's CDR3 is CASSQTGGAETQYF. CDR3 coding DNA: TGCGCCAGCAGCCAAACAGGGGGGGCCGAGACCCAGTACTTC.

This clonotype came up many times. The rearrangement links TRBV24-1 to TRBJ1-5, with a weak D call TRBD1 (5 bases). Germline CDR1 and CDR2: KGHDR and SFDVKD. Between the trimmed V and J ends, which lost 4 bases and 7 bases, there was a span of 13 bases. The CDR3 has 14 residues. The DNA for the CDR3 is TGTGCCACCAGTGAACCCCAGGGACCGCAGCCCCAGCATTTT. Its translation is CATSEPQGPQPQHF.

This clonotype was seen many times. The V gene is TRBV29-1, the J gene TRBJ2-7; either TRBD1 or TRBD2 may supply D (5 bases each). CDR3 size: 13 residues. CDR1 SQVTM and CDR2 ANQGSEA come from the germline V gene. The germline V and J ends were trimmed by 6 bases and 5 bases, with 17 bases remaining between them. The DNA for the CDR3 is TGCAGCGTCGGGGACCACTGGAACCACGAGCAGTACTTC. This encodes CSVGDHWNHEQYF.